Reported below is one T cell receptor (beta chain). The sample originates from a study of blood T cell repertoires in COVID-19. Overall study: Samples of COVID-19 (acute and convalescent) were obtained from the United States, Italy and Spain. The analysed material was cDNA or gDNA that came from T cells, B-cell-depleted T cells, or PBMCs.

Germline V gives CDR1 KGHDR, CDR2 SFDVKD. The CDR3 is made up of 13 amino acids. After removal of 7 bases from V and 5 bases from J, the junction contained 6 bases not matched to a gene. In the source study's methods: Amplification with reference gene primers provided the estimates of nucleated cell counts. The protocol was immunoSEQ multiplex PCR, while the TCRdb copy is restricted to in-frame clones and leaves out a portion. V and J calls and clone size are copied from that table; D and trimming were computed from the DNA. The sample includes roughly 150,000 clones, 89% seen only once; the top ten take approximately 3%.

The chain carries TRBV24-1 and TRBJ1-1; 7 bases are a match to TRBD1. Sequenced: peripheral blood. This clonotype was obtained from a man between 60 and 70 years old with acute or convalescent COVID-19. In nucleotides, the CDR3 is TGTGCCACCAGAGCTACAGGGGCTACTGAAGCTTTCTTT. Amino acids: CATRATGATEAFF.